These 16 T cell receptor beta chains were sequenced from one sample in a study of human T cells and chemical hapten exposure. Time point in this sample: pre-sensitization, week 0. Stated treatment: therapeutic diphenylcyclopropenone sensitization with weekly scalp DPC. TCRdb re-derived calls from the RACE reads in MiXCR, one entry per CDR3 protein. Of approximately 400,000 distinct CDR3 sequences in the sample, approximately 5.1% were seen once. The starting material was whole blood, obtained in connection with sensitization to the hapten diphenylcyclopropenone (DPC). These receptors originate from a woman aged 45-60 years with alopecia areata. Some clones in this sample may be carry-over from other donors' samples.

In the case of this clonotype: A much larger clonotype is one base distant, so this may be a read error. The chain has TRBV5-1 and TRBJ2-3, with a tentative D call TRBD1 (6 bases). The CDR3 length is 15 residues. In germline, CDR1 is SGHRS, CDR2 YFSETQ. The CDR3 coding sequence is TGCGCCAGCAGCACCAGACAGGCTAGCATAGATACGCAGTATTTT. Encoded protein: CASSTRQASIDTQYF.

At least ten counts were recorded for this clonotype. This chain joins TRBV6-2 or TRBV6-3 and TRBJ2-5, with D possibly TRBD2 on 5 matching bases. In germline, CDR1 is MNHEY, CDR2 SVGEGT. The CDR3 runs 13 residues. Deletions cut 5 bases from V and 5 bases from J, with 12 bases between. CDR3 protein: CASSPREGETQYF. CDR3 bases: TGTGCCAGCAGTCCTCGCGAGGGCGAGACCCAGTACTTC.

This clonotype was seen ten or more times. The rearrangement joins TRBV7-2 to TRBJ2-7; weak D call: TRBD1 (7 bases). The CDR3 contains 14 residues. The V and J ends lost 5 bases and 6 bases respectively, with 17 bases between them. Germline-derived CDR1 and CDR2 are SGHTA and FQGNSA. The CDR3 coding sequence is TGTGCCAGCAGCCCCGGAGGGGGCCAACGCGAGCAGTACTTC. Its translation: CASSPGGGQREQYF.

This clonotype was detected only a few times. The rearrangement uses TRBV29-1 and TRBJ2-5, with D tentatively TRBD1 (6 bases). The CDR3 runs 13 residues. The V and J ends lost 0 bases and 5 bases respectively, with 10 bases between them. Looked up from germline, CDR1 is SQVTM and CDR2 is ANQGSEA. The CDR3, as DNA: TGCAGCGTTGAAGAGGAGCAGGGGGAGACCCAGTACTTC. Protein product: CSVEEEQGETQYF.

This clonotype has a count of ten or more. This chain joins TRBV12-5 and TRBJ1-5; 8 bases map to TRBD1. This CDR3 region has 16 residues. Per the germline V gene, CDR1 is LGHNT and CDR2 is FRNRAP. With 6 bases clipped from V and 2 bases from J, the junction kept 9 bases outside the gene matches. CDR3: CASGYLTGDGNQPQHF. The CDR3 region has the DNA TGTGCTAGTGGCTACCTGACAGGGGATGGCAATCAGCCCCAGCATTTT.

This clonotype was picked up many times. The gene calls are TRBV5-1 and TRBJ1-1; 8 bases map to TRBD1. J lost 6 bases, V lost 4 bases, and 14 bases had no gene match. Germline V CDR1 and CDR2: SGHRS, YFSETQ. There are 16 residues in the CDR3. In DNA, the CDR3 is TGCGCCAGCAGCGAGCTACGGACAGGGACGAAAGCTGAAGCTTTCTTT. Its protein product is CASSELRTGTKAEAFF.

This clonotype occurred many times. The V gene is TRBV7-9, the J gene TRBJ2-7, with D perhaps TRBD2 (5 bases). The CDR3 loop spans 14 amino acids. CDR1 is SEHNR, CDR2 FQNEAQ, per germline (reference sequence). With 2 bases removed from V and 2 bases from J, the gap between germline ends came to 10 bases. The CDR3 bases are TGTGCCAGCAGCTTAACCAGCGGAACCTACGAGCAGTACTTC. It is translated as CASSLTSGTYEQYF.

This sequence joins TRBV12-5 and TRBJ2-3; 9 bases agree with TRBD2. After removal of 6 bases from V and 5 bases from J, the junction contained 6 bases not matched to a gene. The CDR3 is 14 residues long. CDR1 is LGHNT, CDR2 FRNRAP, per germline. The CDR3 DNA sequence: TGTGCTAGTGGCTCCGGACTAGCGATAGATACGCAGTATTTT. It codes for CASGSGLAIDTQYF.

This clonotype was observed a handful of times. The chain carries TRBV2 and TRBJ2-2; unclear D gene. Germline V gene data show CDR1 as SNHLY and CDR2 as FYNNEI. This CDR3 comprises 11 residues. V lost 2 bases and J lost 5, with 0 bases in between. The CDR3 coding sequence is TGTGCCAGCAGTGAAACCGGGGAGCTGTTTTTT. Translated: CASSETGELFF.

There are many counts of this clonotype. This rearrangement joins TRBV12-5 to TRBJ2-1; TRBD2 agrees at 13 bases. The V gene end was trimmed by 6 bases and the J gene end by 8 bases; junction bases not matched to a gene: 7. Germline V gives CDR1 LGHNT, CDR2 FRNRAP. This CDR3 is 15 amino acids long. In nucleotides, the CDR3 is TGTGCTAGTGGCCTACTAGCGGGAGGGAAGTATGAGCAGTTCTTC. Translation gives CASGLLAGGKYEQFF. The whole variable domain, filled in from reference TRBV12-5 and TRBJ2-1, reads DARVTQTPRHKVTEMGQEVTMRCQPILGHNTVFWYRQTMMQGLELLAYFRNRAPLDDSGMPKDRFSAEMPDATLATLKIQPSEPRDSAVYFCASGLLAGGKYEQFFGPGTRLTVL.

The rearrangement joins TRBV19 to TRBJ2-7, with a tentative D call TRBD2 (6 bases). This CDR3 spans 13 amino acids. CDR1 is LNHDA, CDR2 SQIVND, per germline (reference sequence). V was trimmed by 5 bases and J by 5 bases, leaving 13 bases between them. This chain's CDR3 is CASSLWGVDEQYF. The CDR3, as DNA: TGTGCCAGTAGTTTGTGGGGGGTCGACGAGCAGTACTTC.

The J gene is TRBJ2-5, the V gene TRBV2; D perhaps matches TRBD1 (5 bases). Germline-derived CDR1 and CDR2 are SNHLY and FYNNEI. CDR3 length: 13 residues. V lost 4 bases and J lost 2, with 8 bases in between. CDR3 in DNA: TGTGCCAGCAGTGCCCGACAGCAAGAGACCCAGTACTTC. This encodes CASSARQQETQYF.

The gene calls are TRBV6-5 and TRBJ1-1; TRBD1 is a possible D gene (5 bases). CDR1 is MNHEY and CDR2 is SVGAGI in the germline V gene. The CDR3 is 15 residues long. Between the trimmed V and J ends, which lost 3 bases and 3 bases, there was a span of 14 bases. The CDR3 DNA reads TGTGCCAGCAGTTATAGTTGGGGCGCAGACACTGAAGCTTTCTTT. Encoded protein: CASSYSWGADTEAFF.

This clonotype was picked up a small number of times. The V gene is TRBV29-1, the J gene TRBJ2-2; a weak D match, TRBD2 (6 bases). The CDR3 is 13 amino acids. V was clipped by 4 bases and J by 5 bases, with 11 bases between them. Germline V gene lookup returns CDR1 SQVTM and CDR2 ANQGSEA. This CDR3 is CSVGGTLTGELFF. CDR3 nucleotides: TGCAGCGTTGGAGGGACTCTTACCGGGGAGCTGTTTTTT.

This clonotype was recorded a few times. This chain connects TRBV28 to TRBJ1-2; no firm D call. Germline CDR1 MDHEN, CDR2 SYDVKM. Deletions cut 6 bases from V and 8 bases from J, with 7 bases between. The CDR3 is made up of 10 amino acids. The CDR3 protein is CASSRRGYTF. Written as DNA, the CDR3 is TGTGCCAGCAGCCGAAGGGGCTACACCTTC.

V is TRBV3-1 and J is TRBJ1-5; D gene uncertain. The CDR3 spans 15 residues. Trimming took off 0 bases at V and 3 bases at J, with 9 bases between the two ends. Germline loops: CDR1 LGHDT, CDR2 YNNKEL (reference sequence). The CDR3 sequence: CASSQDKTDNQPQHF. As DNA, the CDR3 is TGTGCCAGCAGCCAAGATAAAACTGACAATCAGCCCCAGCATTTT.